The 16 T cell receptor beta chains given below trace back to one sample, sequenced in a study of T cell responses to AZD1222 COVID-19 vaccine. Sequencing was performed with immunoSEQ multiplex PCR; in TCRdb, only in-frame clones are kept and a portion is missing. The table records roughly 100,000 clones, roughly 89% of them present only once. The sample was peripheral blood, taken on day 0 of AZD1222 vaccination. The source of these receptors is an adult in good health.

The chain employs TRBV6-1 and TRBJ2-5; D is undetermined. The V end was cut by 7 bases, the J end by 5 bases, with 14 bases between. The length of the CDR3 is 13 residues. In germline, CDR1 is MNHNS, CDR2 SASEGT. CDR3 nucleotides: TGTGCCAGCACTATCTTCCCGTGGGAGACCCAGTACTTC. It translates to CASTIFPWETQYF.

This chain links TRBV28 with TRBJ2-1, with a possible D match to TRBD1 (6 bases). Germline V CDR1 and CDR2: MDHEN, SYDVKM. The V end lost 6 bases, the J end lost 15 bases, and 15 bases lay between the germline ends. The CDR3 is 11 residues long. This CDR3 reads CASRPLQGMFF. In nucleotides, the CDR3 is TGTGCCAGCAGGCCCTTGCAGGGGATGTTCTTC.

CDR3 bases: TGTGCCAGCAGCTCAAATGTACAGGGCGGGTGGTCTGAAGCTTTCTTT. It specifies CASSSNVQGGWSEAFF. The chain couples TRBV16 to TRBJ1-1, with a weak D call TRBD1 (6 bases). The V end was cut by 5 bases, the J end by 6 bases, with 22 bases between. Germline CDR1 is KGHSY and CDR2 is FQNENV. The CDR3 contains 16 residues.

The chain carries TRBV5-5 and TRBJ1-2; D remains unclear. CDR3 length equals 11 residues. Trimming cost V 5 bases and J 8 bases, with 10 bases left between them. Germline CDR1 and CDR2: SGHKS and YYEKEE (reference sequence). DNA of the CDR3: TGTGCCAGCAGTTCGAACTGGGGCTACACCTTC. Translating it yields CASSSNWGYTF. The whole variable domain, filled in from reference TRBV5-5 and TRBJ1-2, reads DAGVTQSPTHLIKTRGQQVTLRCSPISGHKSVSWYQQVLGQGPQFIFQYYEKEERGRGNFPDRFSARQFPNYSSELNVNALLLGDSALYLCASSSNWGYTFGSGTRLTVV.

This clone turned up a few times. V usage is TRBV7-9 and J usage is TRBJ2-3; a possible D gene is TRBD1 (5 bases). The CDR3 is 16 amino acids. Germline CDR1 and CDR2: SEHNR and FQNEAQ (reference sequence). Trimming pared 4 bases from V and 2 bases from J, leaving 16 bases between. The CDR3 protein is CASSYKGPPPTDTQYF. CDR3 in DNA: TGTGCCAGCAGCTACAAGGGGCCCCCACCCACAGATACGCAGTATTTT.

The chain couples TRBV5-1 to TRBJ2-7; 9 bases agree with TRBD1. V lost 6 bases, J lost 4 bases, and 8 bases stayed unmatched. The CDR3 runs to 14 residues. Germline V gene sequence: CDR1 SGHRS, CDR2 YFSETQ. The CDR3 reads CASKDRGNSYEQYF. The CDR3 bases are TGCGCCAGCAAGGACAGGGGTAATAGTTACGAGCAGTACTTC. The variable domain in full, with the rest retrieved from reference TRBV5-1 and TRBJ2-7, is KAGVTQTPRYLIKTRGQQVTLSCSPISGHRSVSWYQQTPGQGLQFLFEYFSETQRNKGNFPGRFSGRQFSNSRSEMNVSTLELGDSALYLCASKDRGNSYEQYFGPGTRLTVT.

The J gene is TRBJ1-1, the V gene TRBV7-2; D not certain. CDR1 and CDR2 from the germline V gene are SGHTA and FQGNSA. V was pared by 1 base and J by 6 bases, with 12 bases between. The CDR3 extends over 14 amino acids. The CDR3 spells CASSLVGPRAEAFF. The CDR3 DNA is TGTGCCAGCAGCTTAGTGGGCCCGAGGGCTGAAGCTTTCTTT.

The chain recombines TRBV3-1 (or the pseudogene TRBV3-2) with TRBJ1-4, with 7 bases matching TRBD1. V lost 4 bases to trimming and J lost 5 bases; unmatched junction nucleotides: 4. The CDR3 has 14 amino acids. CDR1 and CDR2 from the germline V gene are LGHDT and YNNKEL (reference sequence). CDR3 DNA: TGTGCCAGCAGCCGGGGACAGCTAAATGAAAAACTGTTTTTT. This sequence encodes CASSRGQLNEKLFF.

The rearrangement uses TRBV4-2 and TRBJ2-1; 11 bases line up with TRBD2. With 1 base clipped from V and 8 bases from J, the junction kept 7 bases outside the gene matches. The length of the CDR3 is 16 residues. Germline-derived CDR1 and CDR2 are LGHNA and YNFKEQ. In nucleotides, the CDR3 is TGTGCCAGCAGCCAAGTAGCGGGAGGGATACAGGATGAGCAGTTCTTC. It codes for CASSQVAGGIQDEQFF.

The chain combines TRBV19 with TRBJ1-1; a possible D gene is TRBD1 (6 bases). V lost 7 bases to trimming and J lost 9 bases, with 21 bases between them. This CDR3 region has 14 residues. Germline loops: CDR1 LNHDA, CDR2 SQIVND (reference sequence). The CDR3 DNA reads TGTGCCAGTATGGACAGTTCCCGGGCCAGTAAAGCTTTCTTT. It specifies CASMDSSRASKAFF.

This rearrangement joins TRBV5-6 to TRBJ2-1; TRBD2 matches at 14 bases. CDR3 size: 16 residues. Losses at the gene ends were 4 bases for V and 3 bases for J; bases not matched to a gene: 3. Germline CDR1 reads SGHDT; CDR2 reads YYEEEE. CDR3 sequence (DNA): TGTGCCAGCAGCATCGGGACTAGCGGGAGCTACAATGAGCAGTTCTTC. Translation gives CASSIGTSGSYNEQFF.

The CDR3 region has the DNA TGTGCCAGCTCATTACTCCGGGACAGGGTCTCCCATGAGCAGTTCTTC. It translates to CASSLLRDRVSHEQFF. The genes are TRBV18 and TRBJ2-1; 9 positions match TRBD1. In germline, CDR1 is KGHSH, CDR2 LQKENI. There are 16 residues in the CDR3. J gave up 8 bases and V 5 bases, and 13 bases lay outside the gene matches.

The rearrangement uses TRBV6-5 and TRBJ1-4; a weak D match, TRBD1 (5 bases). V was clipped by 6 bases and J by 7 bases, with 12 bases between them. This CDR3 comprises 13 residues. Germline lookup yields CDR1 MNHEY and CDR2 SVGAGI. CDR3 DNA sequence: TGTGCCAGCAGCTCAGGGCGGGCTGAAAAACTGTTTTTT. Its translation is CASSSGRAEKLFF.

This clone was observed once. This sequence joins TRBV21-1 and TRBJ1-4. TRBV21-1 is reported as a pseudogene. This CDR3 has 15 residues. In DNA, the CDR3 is TGTGCCAGCAGCAAAGGGGCTTCTAAGGAGGAAAAACTGTTTTTT. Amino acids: CASSKGASKEEKLFF.

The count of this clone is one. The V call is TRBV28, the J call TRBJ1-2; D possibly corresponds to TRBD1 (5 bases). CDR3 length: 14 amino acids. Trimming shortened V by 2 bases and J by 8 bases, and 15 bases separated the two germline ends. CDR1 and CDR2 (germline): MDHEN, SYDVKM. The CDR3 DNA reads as TGTGCCAGCAGTTTAATGGTTGACAGAGGAGGCTACACCTTC. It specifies CASSLMVDRGGYTF.

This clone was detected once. The CDR3 sequence: CASSFNPPARNEQFF. DNA for the CDR3: TGTGCCAGCAGTTTCAATCCCCCGGCTCGCAATGAGCAGTTCTTC. The rearrangement links TRBV7-9 to TRBJ2-1, with D unresolved. V shed 6 bases and J shed 6 bases, with 18 bases lying between them. Germline V gene sequence: CDR1 SEHNR, CDR2 FQNEAQ (reference sequence). CDR3 length equals 15 residues.